This is a list of T cell receptor beta chains from one sample in a study of shared T cell receptors in the human thymus. The method was immunoSEQ multiplex PCR; TCRdb's version includes in-frame clones alone and lacks a portion of them. The sample gives some 760,000 clones, approximately 85% of which show up once; over 0.008% is in the top ten. The same specimen was also included in a second study, on human thymus T cells.

Sequenced: thymocytes. These receptors all stem from a girl under three years old with a congenital heart defect. The CDR3 runs from the conserved cysteine through the conserved F or W. Fields, in order: clone size, J gene, V gene, D gene, CDR3 DNA, CDR3 protein. D genes are given only for firm matches. The size field is filled for only some rows; it gives once, few, many or a size class.

clone size: .; J gene: TRBJ1-1; V gene: TRBV19; D gene: .; CDR3 DNA: TGTGCCAGTAGTATAGCTGGCCGGAACACTGAAGCTTTCTTT; CDR3 protein: CASSIAGRNTEAFF
clone size: .; J gene: TRBJ1-2; V gene: TRBV5-6; D gene: .; CDR3 DNA: TGTGCCAGCAACTCAAGACTGCGACAGCCAACAATCTATGGCTACACCTTC; CDR3 protein: CASNSRLRQPTIYGYTF
clone size: .; J gene: TRBJ1-2; V gene: TRBV18; D gene: .; CDR3 DNA: TGTGCCAGCTCACTCTCCGAGGATGGCTACACCTTC; CDR3 protein: CASSLSEDGYTF
clone size: once; J gene: TRBJ2-2; V gene: TRBV28; D gene: TRBD1; CDR3 DNA: TGTGCCAGCAGTTTGGGAAGACAGGGGGACGCGAACACCGGGGAGCTGTTTTTT; CDR3 protein: CASSLGRQGDANTGELFF
clone size: .; J gene: TRBJ1-3; V gene: TRBV11-2; D gene: .; CDR3 DNA: TGTGCCAGCAGCTTAGGGGGAGCTGGAAACACCATATATTTT; CDR3 protein: CASSLGGAGNTIYF
clone size: few; J gene: TRBJ2-5; V gene: TRBV6-1; D gene: TRBD1; CDR3 DNA: TGTGCCAGCAGGGCGGGACAGGGGGTTCAAGAGACCCAGTACTTC; CDR3 protein: CASRAGQGVQETQYF
clone size: .; J gene: TRBJ2-7; V gene: TRBV14; D gene: TRBD1; CDR3 DNA: TGTGCCAGCAGCCAAGTGGTAGACAGGGGCGTTCGATACGAGCAGTACTTC; CDR3 protein: CASSQVVDRGVRYEQYF
clone size: .; J gene: TRBJ2-7; V gene: TRBV5-1; D gene: .; CDR3 DNA: TGCGCCAGCAGCCCTCGGACAGTCTCCTACGAGCAGTACTTC; CDR3 protein: CASSPRTVSYEQYF
clone size: .; J gene: TRBJ2-3; V gene: TRBV27; D gene: TRBD2; CDR3 DNA: TGTGCCAGCAGCGGAGGAGGCGGGGGGTCCACAGATACGCAGTATTTT; CDR3 protein: CASSGGGGGSTDTQYF
clone size: .; J gene: TRBJ1-1; V gene: TRBV2; D gene: TRBD1; CDR3 DNA: TGTGCCAGCAGTCAGGACAGGGTCAAAGCTTTCTTT; CDR3 protein: CASSQDRVKAFF
clone size: .; J gene: TRBJ2-7; V gene: TRBV28; D gene: .; CDR3 DNA: TGTGCCAGCGGACTACCAATACGGAGGGTCGGGTGCGAGCAGTACTTC; CDR3 protein: CASGLPIRRVGCEQYF
clone size: once; J gene: TRBJ2-5; V gene: TRBV27; D gene: TRBD1; CDR3 DNA: TGTGCCAGCAGTCCCCAGGGGGACAGACAAGAGACCCAGTACTTC; CDR3 protein: CASSPQGDRQETQYF
clone size: .; J gene: TRBJ2-3; V gene: TRBV5-1; D gene: TRBD2; CDR3 DNA: TGCGCCAGCAGTTTAGCGGGGGGGACAGATACGCAGTATTTT; CDR3 protein: CASSLAGGTDTQYF
clone size: .; J gene: TRBJ1-2; V gene: TRBV25-1; D gene: .; CDR3 DNA: TGTGCCAGCAGTGGGGGGGGATGGCCGGGTGGCTACACCTTC; CDR3 protein: CASSGGGWPGGYTF
clone size: .; J gene: TRBJ2-7; V gene: TRBV5-3; D gene: .; CDR3 DNA: TGTGCCAGAAGCCTCTACGAGCAGTACTTC; CDR3 protein: CARSLYEQYF
clone size: .; J gene: TRBJ1-1; V gene: TRBV2; D gene: TRBD1; CDR3 DNA: TGTGCCAGCAGGCAATTTAGGGACAGGTCGGAAGCCTACACTGAAGCTTTCTTT; CDR3 protein: CASRQFRDRSEAYTEAFF
clone size: .; J gene: TRBJ2-3; V gene: TRBV5-1; D gene: TRBD2; CDR3 DNA: TGCGCCAGCAGCCCGGGACTATTGACAGATACGCAGTATTTT; CDR3 protein: CASSPGLLTDTQYF
clone size: .; J gene: TRBJ2-1; V gene: TRBV9; D gene: TRBD1; CDR3 DNA: TGTGCCAGCAGCGTTGACAGGGGGATCGACAATGAGCAGTTCTTC; CDR3 protein: CASSVDRGIDNEQFF
clone size: .; J gene: TRBJ2-2; V gene: TRBV5-1; D gene: TRBD1; CDR3 DNA: TGCGCCAGCAGCCGGGACAGGACGGACACCGGGGAGCTGTTTTTT; CDR3 protein: CASSRDRTDTGELFF
clone size: .; J gene: TRBJ1-1; V gene: TRBV6-1; D gene: .; CDR3 DNA: TGTGCCAGCAGTCCGCGACACGGGAGCGGTCATGAAGCTTTCTTT; CDR3 protein: CASSPRHGSGHEAFF
clone size: once; J gene: TRBJ1-2; V gene: TRBV4-1; D gene: .; CDR3 DNA: TGCGCCAGCAGCCAAGATCTCGGGACAAGGCCCGGGGGCTACACCTTC; CDR3 protein: CASSQDLGTRPGGYTF
clone size: .; J gene: TRBJ1-1; V gene: TRBV7-2; D gene: .; CDR3 DNA: TGTGCCAGCAGCTTAGAGATTCCGTGTACAGGGCGTACTGAAGCTTTCTTT; CDR3 protein: CASSLEIPCTGRTEAFF